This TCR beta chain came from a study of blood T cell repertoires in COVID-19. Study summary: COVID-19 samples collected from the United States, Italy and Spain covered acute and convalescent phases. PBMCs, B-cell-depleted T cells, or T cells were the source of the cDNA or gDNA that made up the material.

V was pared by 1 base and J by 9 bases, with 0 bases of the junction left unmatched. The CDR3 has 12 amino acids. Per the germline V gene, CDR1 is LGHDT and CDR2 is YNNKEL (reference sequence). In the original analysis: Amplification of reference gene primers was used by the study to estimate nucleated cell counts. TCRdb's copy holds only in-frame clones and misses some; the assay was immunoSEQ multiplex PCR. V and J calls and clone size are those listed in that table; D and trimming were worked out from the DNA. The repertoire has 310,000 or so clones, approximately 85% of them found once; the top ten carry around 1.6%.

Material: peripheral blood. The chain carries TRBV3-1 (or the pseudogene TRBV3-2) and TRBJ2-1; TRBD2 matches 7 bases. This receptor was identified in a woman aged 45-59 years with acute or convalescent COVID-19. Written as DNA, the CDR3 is TGTGCCAGCAGCCAAGCGGGAGGTGAGCAGTTCTTC. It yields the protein CASSQAGGEQFF.